This record looks at one T cell receptor (beta chain) sequence and its context. This record belongs to a study of control samples from healthy donors and cancer patients. Here immunoSEQ multiplex PCR was the method, and the copy in TCRdb shows in-frame clones only, minus some. The repertoire has some 210,000 clones, about 90% of them found once; the top ten carry 1.8%. The CDR3 spans 15 residues. Deletions cut 2 bases from V and 0 bases from J, with 11 bases between. Germline values: CDR1 GTSNPN, CDR2 SVGIG (reference sequence). The chain carries TRBV30 and TRBJ1-3; unclear D gene. Source material: blood. This receptor was identified in a man younger than 45 in good health. The CDR3 coding sequence is TGTGCCTGGAGTCTCTGGACTAGCTCTGGAAACACCATATATTTT. As protein: CAWSLWTSSGNTIYF.